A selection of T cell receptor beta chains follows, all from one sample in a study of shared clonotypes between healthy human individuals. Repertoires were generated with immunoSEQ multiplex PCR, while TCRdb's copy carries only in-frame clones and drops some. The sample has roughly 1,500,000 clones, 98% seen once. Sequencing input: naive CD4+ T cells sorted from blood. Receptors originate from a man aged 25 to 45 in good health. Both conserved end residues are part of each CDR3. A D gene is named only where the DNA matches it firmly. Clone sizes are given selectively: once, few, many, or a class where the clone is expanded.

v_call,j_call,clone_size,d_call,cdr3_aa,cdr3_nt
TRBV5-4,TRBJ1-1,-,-,CASSLAADLNTEAFF,TGTGCCAGCAGCTTGGCTGCAGACTTGAACACTGAAGCTTTCTTT
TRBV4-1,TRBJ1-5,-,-,CASSQDGLFEPQHF,TGCGCCAGCAGCCAAGATGGGCTTTTTGAGCCCCAGCATTTT
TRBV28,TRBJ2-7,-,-,CASSLQGGSYEQYF,TGTGCCAGCAGTCTACAGGGCGGCTCCTACGAGCAGTACTTC
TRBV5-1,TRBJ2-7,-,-,CASSWRDSHGEQYF,TGCGCCAGCAGCTGGAGGGACAGTCACGGGGAGCAGTACTTC
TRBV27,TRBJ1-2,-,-,CASLRRWGRIYGYTF,TGTGCCAGCCTCCGGCGTTGGGGACGGATCTATGGCTACACCTTC
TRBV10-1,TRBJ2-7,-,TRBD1,CASSPGQSSYEQYF,TGCGCCAGCAGTCCGGGACAGAGCTCCTACGAGCAGTACTTC
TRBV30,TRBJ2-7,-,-,CAWSVAQGYEQYF,TGTGCCTGGAGTGTAGCCCAGGGTTACGAGCAGTACTTC
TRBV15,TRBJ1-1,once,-,CATKSVGGHTEAFF,TGTGCCACCAAGTCGGTCGGGGGACACACTGAAGCTTTCTTT
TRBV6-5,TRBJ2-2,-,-,CATIRVLTGELFF,TGTGCCACCATCCGGGTACTCACCGGGGAGCTGTTTTTT
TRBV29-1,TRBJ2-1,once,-,CSVEVGSGSSYNEQFF,TGCAGCGTTGAGGTTGGAAGCGGAAGCTCCTACAATGAGCAGTTCTTC
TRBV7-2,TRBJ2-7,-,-,CASSFLEIAYEQYF,TGTGCCAGCAGCTTTCTCGAAATAGCGTACGAGCAGTACTTC
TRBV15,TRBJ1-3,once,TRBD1,CATSRGDRIGNTIYF,TGTGCCACCAGCAGAGGGGACAGGATAGGAAACACCATATATTTT
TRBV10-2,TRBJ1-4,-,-,CASSDQAVGRNEKLFF,TGCGCCAGCAGTGACCAGGCCGTGGGACGCAATGAAAAACTGTTTTTT
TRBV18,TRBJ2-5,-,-,CASSPLWGGVETQYF,TGTGCCAGCTCACCACTCTGGGGCGGTGTGGAGACCCAGTACTTC
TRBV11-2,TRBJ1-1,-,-,CASSFGAGNTEAFF,TGTGCCAGCAGCTTTGGTGCGGGGAACACTGAAGCTTTCTTT
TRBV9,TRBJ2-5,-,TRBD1,CASSKDRGRETQYF,TGTGCCAGCAGCAAGGACAGGGGACGGGAGACCCAGTACTTC
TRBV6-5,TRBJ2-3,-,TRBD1,CASRNRGGTDTQYF,TGTGCCAGCAGAAACAGGGGAGGCACAGATACGCAGTATTTT
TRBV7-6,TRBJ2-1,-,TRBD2,CASSVRGGLAFPYNEQFF,TGTGCCAGCAGCGTCCGCGGGGGACTAGCGTTTCCCTACAATGAGCAGTTCTTC
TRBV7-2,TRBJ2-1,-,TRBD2,CASSLDRLAGQFF,TGTGCCAGCAGCTTAGACCGACTAGCGGGGCAGTTCTTC
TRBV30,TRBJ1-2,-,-,CAWDGYNYGYTF,TGTGCCTGGGACGGATATAACTATGGCTACACCTTC
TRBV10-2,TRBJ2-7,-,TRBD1,CASSLDRGMGQYF,TGCGCCAGCAGTTTAGACAGGGGGATGGGGCAGTACTTC
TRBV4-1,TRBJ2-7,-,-,CASTVDTGWDYEQYF,TGCGCCAGTACCGTAGATACAGGGTGGGATTACGAGCAGTACTTC
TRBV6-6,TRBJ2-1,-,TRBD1,CASTFQGQPYNEQFF,TGTGCCAGCACTTTTCAGGGACAGCCTTACAATGAGCAGTTCTTC
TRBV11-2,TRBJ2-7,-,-,CASSSYILPWTDNYEQYF,TGTGCCAGCAGCTCATACATCCTACCCTGGACCGATAACTACGAGCAGTACTTC
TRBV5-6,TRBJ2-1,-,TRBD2,CASSEGLAGYNEQFF,TGTGCCAGCAGCGAAGGACTAGCGGGGTACAATGAGCAGTTCTTC
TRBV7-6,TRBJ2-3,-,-,CASSRRDPGTSTDTQYF,TGTGCCAGCAGCAGGCGGGACCCAGGAACTAGCACAGATACGCAGTATTTT
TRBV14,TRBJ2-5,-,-,CASSQAGRQTQYF,TGTGCCAGCAGCCAAGCCGGGCGGCAGACCCAGTACTTC
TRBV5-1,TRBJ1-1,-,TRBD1,CASSPPDRAGIGAFF,TGCGCCAGCAGCCCGCCTGACAGGGCGGGGATCGGAGCTTTCTTT
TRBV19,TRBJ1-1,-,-,CASRQGSGGNTEAFF,TGTGCCAGTAGGCAGGGCAGTGGGGGGAACACTGAAGCTTTCTTT